These T cell receptor beta chains were read from a single sample in a study of CD8+CD57+ T cells in acquired aplastic anemia. TCRdb processed the reads anew with MiXCR; each CDR3 protein has one entry. The repertoire holds 150,000 to 200,000 distinct CDR3 sequences, with around 47% as singletons. Sequencing was carried out using sorted CD4+, CD8+, or CD8+CD57+ T cells (not recorded which) from PBMCs. These receptors were taken from a human donor with aplastic anemia. The CDR3 runs from the conserved cysteine through the conserved F or W. D genes are given only for firm matches. Not all rows give a size; the values are once, few, many and, for expanded clones, a class.

d_gene,v_gene,abundance,j_gene,CDR3nt,CDR3aa
TRBD2,TRBV7-6,.,TRBJ2-3,TGTGCCAGCAGCTTTGGGACTAGCGGGACCAGCACAGATACGCAGTATTTT,CASSFGTSGTSTDTQYF
.,TRBV20-1,many,TRBJ1-6,TGCAGGAAGGTGACGGTCCCTAATTCACCCCTCCACTTT,CRKVTVPNSPLHF
.,TRBV10-3,.,TRBJ2-1,TGTGCCATCGGTAGCTCCTACAATGAGCAGTTCTTC,CAIGSSYNEQFF
TRBD1,TRBV14,many,TRBJ2-5,TGTGCCAGCATGGAACGGGACAGCCAAGAGACCCAGTACTTC,CASMERDSQETQYF
.,TRBV9,few,TRBJ2-1,TGTGCCAGCTCACGCTTAGCGGACAATGAGCAGTTCTTC,CASSRLADNEQFF
.,TRBV7-3,.,TRBJ2-7,TGTGCCAGCAGCGTTGGGTCCGTCCTCCACGAGCAGTACTTC,CASSVGSVLHEQYF
.,TRBV20-1,.,TRBJ2-7,TGCAGTGCTAGCCCGTCCAGTAATGCGTACGAGCAGTACTTC,CSASPSSNAYEQYF
.,TRBV2,medium-sized,TRBJ1-2,TGTGCCAGCAGTGAAGGGCAGGGGAGCTATGGCTACACCTTC,CASSEGQGSYGYTF
TRBD1,TRBV20-1,.,TRBJ1-6,TGCAGTGCTAGAGGGACTTCCGGGACAGGGGTACTAGGATCACCCCTCCACTTT,CSARGTSGTGVLGSPLHF
.,TRBV6-4,.,TRBJ1-2,TGTGCCAGCAGTGACTCGGCGGACAGTCCTAACTATGGCTACACCTTC,CASSDSADSPNYGYTF
.,TRBV24-1,.,TRBJ2-1,TGTGCCATCAGTGATAAACTTAACAATGAGCAGTTCTTC,CAISDKLNNEQFF
.,TRBV10-2,.,TRBJ1-6,TGCGCCTGCAGTGAGGATCTGGTTTCACCCCTCCACTTT,CACSEDLVSPLHF
TRBD2,TRBV2,few,TRBJ2-2,TGTGCCAGCAGGGGCGAAGCGGGAGCCGGGGAGCTGTTTTTT,CASRGEAGAGELFF
TRBD1,TRBV10-2,few,TRBJ2-1,TGCGCCAGCAGTTCGAGGACAGGGAGCTCCTACAATGAGCAGTTCTTC,CASSSRTGSSYNEQFF
TRBD1,TRBV20-1,few,TRBJ2-7,TGCAGTGTCGGACAGGGACGGTACGAGCAGTACTTC,CSVGQGRYEQYF
TRBD2,TRBV10-3,.,TRBJ2-3,TGTGCCATCAGGGAGACTAGCGGGGGGGCTGGAGATACGCAGTATTTT,CAIRETSGGAGDTQYF
TRBD1,TRBV24-1,many,TRBJ1-1,TGTGCCACCAGTGGTCTCCCGGGACAGCTGGATGAAGCTTTCTTT,CATSGLPGQLDEAFF
.,TRBV29-1,few,TRBJ1-1,TGCAGCGGAGGTACAGGGTTATACACTGAAGCTTTCTTT,CSGGTGLYTEAFF
.,TRBV9,once,TRBJ1-4,TGTGCCAGCAGCGTCGACAGTGCAACTAATGAAAAACTGTTTTTT,CASSVDSATNEKLFF
TRBD1,TRBV30,many,TRBJ1-5,TGTGCCTGGAGTCGGGACAGGGGCAATCAGCCCCAGCATTTT,CAWSRDRGNQPQHF
.,TRBV5-6,.,TRBJ1-2,TGTGCCAGCAGCTTGTATGATGCGGGGAGTCAGGGCTACACCTTC,CASSLYDAGSQGYTF
.,TRBV20-1,many,TRBJ2-7,TGCAGTGCTAACCTCCCGGCGGGCCTCTCCTACGAGCAGTACTTC,CSANLPAGLSYEQYF
TRBD1,TRBV5-4,many,TRBJ2-5,TGTGCCAGCAGTTTACAGGGGAGAGGGGAGACCCAGTACTTC,CASSLQGRGETQYF
.,TRBV19,.,TRBJ1-1,TGTGCCAGTCGCCACTACACTGAAGCTTTCTTT,CASRHYTEAFF
.,TRBV29-1,.,TRBJ2-3,TGCAGCGACGGACTGGAGACAGATACGCAGTATTTT,CSDGLETDTQYF
.,TRBV6-1,many,TRBJ2-3,TGTGCCAGCCGGAACCTCACAGATACGCAGTATTTT,CASRNLTDTQYF
.,TRBV10-3,few,TRBJ2-1,TGTGCCACCTGGGGGGACAATGAGCAGTTCTTC,CATWGDNEQFF
.,TRBV5-5,.,TRBJ2-7,TGTGCCAGCAGCTTGCTGGCCGGTGGGGGCAACTTC,CASSLLAGGGNF
TRBD1,TRBV15,.,TRBJ2-1,TGTGCCACCAGGGACAGGGCCTACAATGAGCAGTTCTTC,CATRDRAYNEQFF
.,TRBV29-1,.,TRBJ1-2,TGCAGCGTTGATTTCGGTAACTATGGCTACACCTTC,CSVDFGNYGYTF
TRBD1,TRBV10-3,.,TRBJ1-6,TGTGCCATCACCGAGGGACAGGGGATTTCACCCCTCCACTTT,CAITEGQGISPLHF
.,TRBV20-1,.,TRBJ2-7,TGCAGTGCTATGCCCGGGACCTACGAGCAGTACTTC,CSAMPGTYEQYF
.,TRBV5-1,many,TRBJ1-6,TGCGCCAGCAGCTTGGACAGCCAAGATAATTCACCCCTCCACTTT,CASSLDSQDNSPLHF